This TCR beta chain was sequenced for a study of T-cell reconstitution after alpha-beta-depleted transplantation in children. Regarding the study as a whole: It was surviving recipient T cells and thymic progenitors that gave some patients high TCRbeta diversity at day 60. Counts and diversity of T cells one year after transplant came mostly from newly produced T cells. Roughly two months post-transplant, alpha-beta T cells reportedly originated from several hundred graft clones that had expanded.

This clonotype was detected ten times or more. Its antigen is still unknown. The V and J ends lost 1 base and 5 bases respectively, with 11 bases between them. The germline CDR1 and CDR2 sequences are SGHTA and FQGNSA. This CDR3 comprises 14 residues. Unique molecular identifiers were incorporated into the prepared TCRbeta library. TCRdb reprocessed the PCR reads via MiXCR and lists one record per CDR3 protein. The sample consists of roughly 6,100 distinct CDR3 sequences, 15% to 17% of them appearing once. V usage is TRBV7-2 and J usage is TRBJ2-5; unclear D gene. The source material was PBMCs, mostly from graft donor cells, sampled 180 days after TCRalphabeta/CD19-depleted stem cell transplant. This sequence was found in a patient between 2 and 9 years old who had a stem cell transplant for inherited bone marrow failure, so the T cells may come from the graft donor. This CDR3 reads CASSLDWGTETQYF. Written as DNA, the CDR3 is TGTGCCAGCAGCTTAGATTGGGGTACCGAGACCCAGTACTTC.